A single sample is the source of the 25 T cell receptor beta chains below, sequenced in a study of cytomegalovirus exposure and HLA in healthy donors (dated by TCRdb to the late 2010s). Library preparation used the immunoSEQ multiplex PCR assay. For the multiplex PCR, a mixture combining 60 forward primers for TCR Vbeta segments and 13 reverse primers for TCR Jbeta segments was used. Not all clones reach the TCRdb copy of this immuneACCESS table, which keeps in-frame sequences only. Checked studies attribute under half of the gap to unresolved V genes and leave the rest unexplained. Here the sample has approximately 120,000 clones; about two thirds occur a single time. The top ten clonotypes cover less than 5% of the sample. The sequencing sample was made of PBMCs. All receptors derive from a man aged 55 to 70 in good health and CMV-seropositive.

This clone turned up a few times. The CDR3 region is CAISQGQGEYGYTF. In DNA form, the CDR3 reads TGTGCCATCAGTCAGGGACAGGGGGAATATGGCTACACCTTC. The chain uses TRBV10-3 and TRBJ1-2; 11 bases agree with TRBD1. The trim removed 5 bases at V and 5 bases at J, leaving 4 bases unmatched. This CDR3 comprises 14 residues. Per germline, CDR1 ENHRY and CDR2 SYGVKD.

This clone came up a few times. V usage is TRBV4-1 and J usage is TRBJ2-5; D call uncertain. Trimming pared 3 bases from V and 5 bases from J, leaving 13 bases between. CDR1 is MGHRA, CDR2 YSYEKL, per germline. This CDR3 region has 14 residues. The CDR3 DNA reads TGCGCCAGCAGCCAGAGTCTATCCTGGGAGACCCAGTACTTC. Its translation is CASSQSLSWETQYF.

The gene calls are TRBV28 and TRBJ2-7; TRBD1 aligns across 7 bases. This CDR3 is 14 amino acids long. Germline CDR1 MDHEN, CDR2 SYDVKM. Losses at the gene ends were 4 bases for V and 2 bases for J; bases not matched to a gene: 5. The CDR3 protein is CASSSVTGAYEQYF. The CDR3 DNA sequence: TGTGCCAGCAGTTCAGTAACAGGGGCCTACGAGCAGTACTTC.

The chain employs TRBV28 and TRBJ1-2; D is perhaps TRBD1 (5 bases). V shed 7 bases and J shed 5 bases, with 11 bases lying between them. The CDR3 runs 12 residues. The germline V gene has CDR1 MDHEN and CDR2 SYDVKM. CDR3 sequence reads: CASTDGAYGYTF. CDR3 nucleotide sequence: TGTGCCAGCACGGATGGGGCATATGGCTACACCTTC.

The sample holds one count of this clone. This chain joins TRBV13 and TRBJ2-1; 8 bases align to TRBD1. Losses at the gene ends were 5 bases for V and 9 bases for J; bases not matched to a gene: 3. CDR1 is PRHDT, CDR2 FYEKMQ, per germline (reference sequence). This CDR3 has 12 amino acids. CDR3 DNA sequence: TGTGCCAGCAGCCCAGGGGGCACTGAGCAGTTCTTC. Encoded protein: CASSPGGTEQFF. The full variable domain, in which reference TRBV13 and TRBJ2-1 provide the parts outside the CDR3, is AAGVIQSPRHLIKEKRETATLKCYPIPRHDTVYWYQQGPGQDPQFLISFYEKMQSDKGSIPDRFSAQQFSDYHSELNMSSLELGDSALYFCASSPGGTEQFFGPGTRLTVL.

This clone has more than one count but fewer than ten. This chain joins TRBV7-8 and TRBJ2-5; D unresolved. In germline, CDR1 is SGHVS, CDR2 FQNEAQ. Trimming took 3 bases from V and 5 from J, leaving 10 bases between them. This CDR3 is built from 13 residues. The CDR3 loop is CASSLARSETQYF. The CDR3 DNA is TGTGCCAGCAGCTTGGCTAGGTCCGAGACCCAGTACTTC.

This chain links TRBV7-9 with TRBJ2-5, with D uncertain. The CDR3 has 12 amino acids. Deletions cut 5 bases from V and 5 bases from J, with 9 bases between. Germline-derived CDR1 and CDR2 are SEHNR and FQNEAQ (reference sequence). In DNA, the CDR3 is TGTGCCAGCAGCCTCCCCCGGGAGACCCAGTACTTC. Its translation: CASSLPRETQYF.

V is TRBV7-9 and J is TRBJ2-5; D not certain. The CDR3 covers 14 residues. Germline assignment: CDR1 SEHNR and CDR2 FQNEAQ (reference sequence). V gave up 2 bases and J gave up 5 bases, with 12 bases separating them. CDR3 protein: CASSLPFVGETQYF. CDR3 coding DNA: TGTGCCAGCAGCTTACCCTTCGTCGGGGAGACCCAGTACTTC.

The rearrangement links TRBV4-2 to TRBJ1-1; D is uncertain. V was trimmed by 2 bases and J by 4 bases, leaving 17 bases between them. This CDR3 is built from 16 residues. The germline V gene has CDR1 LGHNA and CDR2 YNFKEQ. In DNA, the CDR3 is TGTGCCAGCAGCCAAATTGCTCGGGTGAGCGGCACTGAAGCTTTCTTT. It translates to CASSQIARVSGTEAFF.

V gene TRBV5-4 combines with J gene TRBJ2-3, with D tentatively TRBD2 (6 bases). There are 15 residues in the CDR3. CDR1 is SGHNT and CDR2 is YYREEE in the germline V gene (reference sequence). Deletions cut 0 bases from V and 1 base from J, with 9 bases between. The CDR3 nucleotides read TGTGCCAGCAGCTTGGAAGAGCGGGGCACAGATACGCAGTATTTT. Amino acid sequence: CASSLEERGTDTQYF.

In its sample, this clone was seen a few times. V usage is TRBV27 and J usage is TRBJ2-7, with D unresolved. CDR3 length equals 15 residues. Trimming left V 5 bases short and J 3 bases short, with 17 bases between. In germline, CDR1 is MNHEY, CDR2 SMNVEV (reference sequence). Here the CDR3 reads CASSPQVGRVYEQYF. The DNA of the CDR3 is TGTGCCAGCAGTCCCCAGGTGGGTCGCGTCTACGAGCAGTACTTC.

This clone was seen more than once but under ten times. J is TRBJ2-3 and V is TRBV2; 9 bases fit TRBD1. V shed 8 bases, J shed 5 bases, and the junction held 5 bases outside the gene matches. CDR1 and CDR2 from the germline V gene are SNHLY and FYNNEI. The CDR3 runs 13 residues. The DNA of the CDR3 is TGTGCCAGCTCGACAGGGGGTCTAGATACGCAGTATTTT. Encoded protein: CASSTGGLDTQYF.

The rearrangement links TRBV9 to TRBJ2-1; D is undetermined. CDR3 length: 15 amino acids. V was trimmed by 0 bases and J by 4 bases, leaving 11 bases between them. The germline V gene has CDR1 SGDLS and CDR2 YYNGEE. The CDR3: CASSVDWAGYNEQFF. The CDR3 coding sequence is TGTGCCAGCAGCGTAGACTGGGCCGGTTACAATGAGCAGTTCTTC. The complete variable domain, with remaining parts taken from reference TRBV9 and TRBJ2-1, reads DSGVTQTPKHLITATGQRVTLRCSPRSGDLSVYWYQQSLDQGLQFLIQYYNGEERAKGNILERFSAQQFPDLHSELNLSSLELGDSALYFCASSVDWAGYNEQFFGPGTRLTVL.

CDR3 sequence: CASSPIFTGQGDEKLFF. DNA of the CDR3: TGTGCCAGCAGCCCCATCTTTACGGGGCAGGGGGATGAAAAACTGTTTTTT. The chain links TRBV7-9 to TRBJ1-4; 7 nucleotides line up with TRBD1. J gave up 6 bases and V 5 bases, and 15 bases lay outside the gene matches. The CDR3 loop spans 17 amino acids. The germline V gene encodes CDR1 SEHNR and CDR2 FQNEAQ (reference sequence).

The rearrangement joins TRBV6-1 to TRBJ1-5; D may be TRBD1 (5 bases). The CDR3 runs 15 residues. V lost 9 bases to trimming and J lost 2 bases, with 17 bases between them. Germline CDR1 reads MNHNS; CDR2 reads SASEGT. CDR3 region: CASGWGGVGNQPQHF. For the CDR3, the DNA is TGTGCCAGTGGGTGGGGCGGGGTGGGCAATCAGCCCCAGCATTTT.

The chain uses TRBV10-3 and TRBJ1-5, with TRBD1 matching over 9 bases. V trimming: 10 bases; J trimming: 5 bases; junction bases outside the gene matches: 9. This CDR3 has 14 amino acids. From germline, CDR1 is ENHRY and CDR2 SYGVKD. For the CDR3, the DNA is TGTGCCACTAAAACTGACAGGGGGGATCAGCCCCAGCATTTT. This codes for CATKTDRGDQPQHF.

CDR3 amino acids: CASSISARQQETQYF. The CDR3 coding sequence is TGTGCCAGTAGTATATCGGCGAGACAGCAAGAGACCCAGTACTTC. The V and J genes are TRBV19 and TRBJ2-5; TRBD1 is a possible D gene (5 bases). Per germline, CDR1 LNHDA and CDR2 SQIVND (reference sequence). V gave up 2 bases and J gave up 2 bases, with 12 bases separating them. The CDR3 consists of 15 residues.

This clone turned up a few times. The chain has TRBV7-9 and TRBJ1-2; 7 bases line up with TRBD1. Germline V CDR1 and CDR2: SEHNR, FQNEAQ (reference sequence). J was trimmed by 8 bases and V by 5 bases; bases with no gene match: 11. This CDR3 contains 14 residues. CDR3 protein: CASSRDSGRRGYTF. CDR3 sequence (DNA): TGTGCCAGCAGCCGGGACAGCGGGAGGCGCGGCTACACCTTC. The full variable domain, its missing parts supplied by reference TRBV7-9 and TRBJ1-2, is DTGVSQNPRHKITKRGQNVTFRCDPISEHNRLYWYRQTLGQGPEFLTYFQNEAQLEKSRLLSDRFSAERPKGSFSTLEIQRTEQGDSAMYLCASSRDSGRRGYTFGSGTRLTVV.

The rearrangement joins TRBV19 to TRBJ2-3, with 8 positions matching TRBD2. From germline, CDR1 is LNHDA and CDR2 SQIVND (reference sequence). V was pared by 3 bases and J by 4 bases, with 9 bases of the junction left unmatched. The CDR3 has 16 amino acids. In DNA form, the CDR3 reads TGTGCCAGTAGTATTCCTCCGGGGGGGCCGGCAGATACGCAGTATTTT. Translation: CASSIPPGGPADTQYF.

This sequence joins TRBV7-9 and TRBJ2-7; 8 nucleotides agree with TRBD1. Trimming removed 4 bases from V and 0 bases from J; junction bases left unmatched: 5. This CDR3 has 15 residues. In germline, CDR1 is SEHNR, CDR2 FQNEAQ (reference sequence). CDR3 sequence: CASSSRQGTSYEQYF. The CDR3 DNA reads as TGTGCCAGCAGCTCCCGACAGGGGACCTCCTACGAGCAGTACTTC.

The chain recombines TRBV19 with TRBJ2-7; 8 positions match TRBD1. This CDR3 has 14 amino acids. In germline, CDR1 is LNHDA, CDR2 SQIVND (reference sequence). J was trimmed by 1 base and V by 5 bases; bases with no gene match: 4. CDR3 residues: CASSGTGGSYEQYF. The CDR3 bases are TGTGCCAGTAGTGGGACAGGTGGATCCTACGAGCAGTACTTC.

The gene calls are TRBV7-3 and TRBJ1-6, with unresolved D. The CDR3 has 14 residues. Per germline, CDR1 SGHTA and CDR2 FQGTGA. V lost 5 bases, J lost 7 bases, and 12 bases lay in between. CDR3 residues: CASSLSGPNSPLHF. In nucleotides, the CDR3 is TGTGCCAGCAGCCTCAGCGGACCCAATTCACCCCTCCACTTT.

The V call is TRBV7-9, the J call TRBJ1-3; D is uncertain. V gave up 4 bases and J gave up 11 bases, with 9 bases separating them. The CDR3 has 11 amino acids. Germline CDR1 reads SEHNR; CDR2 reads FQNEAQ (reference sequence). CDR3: CASSSAGAIYF. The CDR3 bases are TGTGCCAGCAGCTCAGCCGGAGCCATATATTTT.

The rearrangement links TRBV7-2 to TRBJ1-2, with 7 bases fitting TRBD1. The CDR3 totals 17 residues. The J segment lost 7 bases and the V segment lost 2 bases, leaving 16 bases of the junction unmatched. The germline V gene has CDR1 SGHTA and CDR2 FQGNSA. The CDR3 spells CASSLRTGEAQLGGYTF. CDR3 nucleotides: TGTGCCAGCAGCTTACGAACAGGGGAGGCCCAGCTAGGTGGCTACACCTTC.

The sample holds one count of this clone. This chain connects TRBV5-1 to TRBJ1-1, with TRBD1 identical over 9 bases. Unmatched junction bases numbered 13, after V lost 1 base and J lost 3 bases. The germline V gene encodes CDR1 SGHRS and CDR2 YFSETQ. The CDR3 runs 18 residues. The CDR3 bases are TGCGCCAGCAGCTTGTTCACAGGGGGCGTTAGGGTGGACACTGAAGCTTTCTTT. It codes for CASSLFTGGVRVDTEAFF.